This is a list of T cell receptor beta chains from one sample in a study of blood T cells in healthy people across ages. A single record per CDR3 protein comes from TCRdb applying MiXCR to the 5' RACE reads. The repertoire has 1.5 million to 2 million distinct CDR3 sequences, 34% of them found once; the top ten carry approximately 10%. The sample consisted of blood. These TCRs come from a young woman in good health. CDR3s leave out the opening cysteine and the closing phenylalanine or tryptophan. A clone size is listed for some rows: how often the clone was seen (once, few, many), or a class if it is expanded.

v_call clone_size cdr3_aa
TRBV4-2 few ASSQGQGMGNEKLF
TRBV20-1 few SARDLDEQY
TRBV20-1 - SQTSGENYEQY
TRBV4-1 - ASSQDDNRADSPLH
TRBV28 few ASSGSINEQF
TRBV3-1 many ASSRTGELF
TRBV9 once ASSESHSTDTQY
TRBV7-8 - ASSLNQGFEQY
TRBV14 once ASSQNRVGTEAF
TRBV10-3 few AISDQQSMNTEAF
TRBV30 - ARTVELSTEAF
TRBV7-9 few ASSLVSSVYNEQF
TRBV9 - ASSASASYEQY
TRBV29-1 few SVERGRTEAF
TRBV11-1 few ASSTDRSTEAF
TRBV6-6 - ASSYSGQKSEQY
TRBV6-1 - ASSETAGAPYNEQF
TRBV10-3 many AIKDTRTSLNTQY
TRBV28 - ASSFAPSYNEQF
TRBV11-2 - ASSLWRRGHTEAF
TRBV7-6 many ASSPRLGSQETQY
TRBV7-2 - ASSLNKGASGSYNEQF
TRBV7-9 - ASSVGTENTEAF
TRBV30 few AWSVGLQAGELF
TRBV7-9 - ASSTPPTINEQF
TRBV7-2 few ASSTYSTEAF
TRBV28 - ASRNLDSLTYEQY
TRBV20-1 few SARDRKRSLNQPQH
TRBV9 few ASSVVEGNEQF
TRBV20-1 - SARRQGGRTEAF
TRBV5-4 - ASSATGDEQF
TRBV7-3 many ASSPTGTGAHEQY
TRBV5-5 - ANSYPRTGDNEQF
TRBV6-1 - ASSGTDSSHQPQH
TRBV18 - ASSSTSKQDTQY
TRBV7-9 few ASTRTGGFTEAF
TRBV7-9 - ASSLDRGPFGEKLF
TRBV20-1 few SAREQETSGQGDTQY
TRBV20-1 - SASTSGRARYNEQF
TRBV27 - ASSAAPDREDTQY
TRBV5-1 - ASSLTQGLSNEQF
TRBV3-1 few ASSQIYARSYEQY
TRBV4-1 - ASSQSYSGGDGYT
TRBV29-1 many SVELADTQY
TRBV5-1 - ASSLGGRGRAYNEQF
TRBV20-1 - SARDISGGRDEQY
TRBV9 few ASSVAVPRGDEQF
TRBV29-1 - SVAGGSRATEAF
TRBV27 - ASSLPGGGTNEQF
TRBV12-3/TRBV12-4 - ASSSGTGTGGSGNTIY
TRBV6-1 - ASTKGAGGPYRQETQY
TRBV12-3/TRBV12-4 - ASSLLAANQPQH
TRBV4-1 - ASSPPRTGDNSNQPQH
TRBV29-1 - SASGQGNTIY
TRBV7-2 - ASSGEDRYSNQPQH
TRBV2 - ASAGVTEDTQY
TRBV7-9 few ASSLEDSNEAF
TRBV12-3/TRBV12-4 few ASSLGVANEQF
TRBV29-1 - SVIITGAGDYGYT